These 4 T cell receptor beta chains came from one sample sequenced in a study of cytomegalovirus exposure and HLA in healthy donors. The PCR employed 60 Vbeta primers together with 13 Jbeta primers. Sequenced by immunoSEQ multiplex PCR; TCRdb stores in-frame clones only, minus some. The sample shows approximately 140,000 clones, 70% to 85% of them seen only once. The sample was PBMCs. These receptors were collected from a boy aged 2 to 10 in good health and CMV-seronegative.

This sequence joins TRBV6-5 and TRBJ1-6, with 9 bases lining up with TRBD1. Per germline, CDR1 MNHEY and CDR2 SVGAGI. The CDR3 consists of 13 residues. Trimming at V came to 6 bases and at J to 11 bases, leaving 5 bases not matched to a gene. This chain's CDR3 is CASRRTGDTPLHF. CDR3 sequence (DNA): TGTGCCAGCAGGCGGACAGGGGATACACCCCTCCACTTT.

The chain joins TRBV10-3 to TRBJ2-3, with TRBD2 identical over 12 bases. This CDR3 has 17 amino acids. The germline gives CDR1 ENHRY, CDR2 SYGVKD. J gave up 0 bases and V 4 bases, and 5 bases lay outside the gene matches. CDR3 nucleotide sequence: TGTGCCATCAGTGTGCTAGCGGGGGGGACTAGCACAGATACGCAGTATTTT. Translation gives CAISVLAGGTSTDTQYF.

CDR3: CASSQEASFPDTQYF. The CDR3 bases are TGTGCCAGCAGCCAAGAGGCAAGTTTCCCCGATACGCAGTATTTT. This chain joins TRBV4-2 and TRBJ2-3; D gene uncertain. CDR1 is LGHNA, CDR2 YNFKEQ, per germline. The CDR3 has 15 residues. V was trimmed by 0 bases and J by 6 bases, leaving 13 bases between them.

The chain combines TRBV18 with TRBJ2-7, with 9 bases aligning to TRBD1. From germline, CDR1 is KGHSH and CDR2 LQKENI. V dropped 0 bases and J dropped 5; count of bases not matched to a gene: 5. The CDR3 runs 15 residues. DNA of the CDR3: TGTGCCAGCTCACCACCCGGGACAGGGTTGGACGAGCAGTACTTC. This translates into CASSPPGTGLDEQYF. Full variable domain (remainder filled in from reference TRBV18 and TRBJ2-7): NAGVMQNPRHLVRRRGQEARLRCSPMKGHSHVYWYRQLPEEGLKFMVYLQKENIIDESGMPKERFSAEFPKEGPSILRIQQVVRGDSAAYFCASSPPGTGLDEQYFGPGTRLTVT.